This TCR beta chain was sequenced for a study of Graves' ophthalmopathy and Graves' hyperthyroidism. Study-wide context: At initial diagnosis, peripheral blood was obtained, and this preceded any treatment.

Beta-chain TCR CDR3 regions were amplified from RNA transcripts. An opening RT-PCR round employed HTBI primers and preceded a second-round multiplex PCR. MiXCR, applied by TCRdb to the multiplex PCR reads, yields one record per CDR3 protein. Of about 160,000 distinct CDR3 sequences listed, over 35% are singletons. Notes on this clonotype: Its antigen remains unknown.

Whole-study findings and limits: A 13-signature model separated ophthalmopathy from stable hyperthyroidism, about 90% sensitivity, around 78% specificity.

This CDR3 comprises 17 residues. V lost 4 bases and J lost 0, with 18 bases in between. Germline CDR1 reads SGHAT; CDR2 reads FQNNGV. The receptor was derived from a woman aged 40 to 50 with Graves' ophthalmopathy. The sequenced material came from peripheral blood. The chain joins TRBV11-2 to TRBJ1-2, with D perhaps matching TRBD1 (6 bases). In DNA form, the CDR3 reads TGTGCCAGCAGCTCAGGACAGCTCACCATCTCTAACTATGGCTACACCTTC. This gives the protein CASSSGQLTISNYGYTF.